The rows below give T cell receptor beta chains drawn from one sample of a study of graft-versus-host responses after intestinal transplantation. Libraries were prepared by immunoSEQ multiplex PCR; TCRdb keeps only in-frame clonotypes and omits some of them. The table lists about 36,000 clones, approximately 95% of them singletons. These receptors have no known antigen. Sequenced here: unstimulated CD4+ T cells sorted from spleen or lymph node cells, sampled before transplant. These receptors came from a human donor who was the organ donor for an intestinal transplant. Each CDR3 is given with its conserved first and last residue. The order of the fields is D gene, V gene, clone size, J gene, CDR3 DNA, CDR3 protein. A D gene is named only where the DNA matches it firmly. Clone size is not always given. Where it is, it says once, few, many or a class for expanded clones.

D gene: TRBD1
V gene: TRBV27
clone size: -
J gene: TRBJ2-7
CDR3 DNA: TGTGCCAGCAGTTTATCTCCGGGACAGGGTAAGCAGTACTTC
CDR3 protein: CASSLSPGQGKQYF

D gene: -
V gene: TRBV19
clone size: -
J gene: TRBJ2-7
CDR3 DNA: TGTGCCAGTAGTCCCTGGGGCGGGGCCAGCTCCTACGAGCAGTACTTC
CDR3 protein: CASSPWGGASSYEQYF

D gene: -
V gene: TRBV11-2
clone size: -
J gene: TRBJ2-2
CDR3 DNA: TGTGCCAGCAGCCGAAAAGGGTCTAGGGACACCGGGGAGCTGTTTTTT
CDR3 protein: CASSRKGSRDTGELFF

D gene: -
V gene: TRBV5-1
clone size: -
J gene: TRBJ1-1
CDR3 DNA: TGCGCCAGCAGCTCGACAGTGAACACTGAAGCTTTCTTT
CDR3 protein: CASSSTVNTEAFF

D gene: -
V gene: TRBV9
clone size: -
J gene: TRBJ2-1
CDR3 DNA: TGTGCCAGCAGCGTAATCGAGGGTCTCTACAATGAGCAGTTCTTC
CDR3 protein: CASSVIEGLYNEQFF

D gene: -
V gene: TRBV6-1
clone size: -
J gene: TRBJ2-7
CDR3 DNA: TGTGCCAGTCACCCGACCTTCAGCTCCTACGAGCAGTACTTC
CDR3 protein: CASHPTFSSYEQYF

D gene: -
V gene: TRBV7-2
clone size: -
J gene: TRBJ1-1
CDR3 DNA: TGTGCCAGCAGCCCGGACAAGGACACTGAAGCTTTCTTT
CDR3 protein: CASSPDKDTEAFF

D gene: -
V gene: TRBV7-2
clone size: once
J gene: TRBJ1-1
CDR3 DNA: TGTGCCAGCAGCTTATATACAGCACTGAACACTGAAGCTTTCTTT
CDR3 protein: CASSLYTALNTEAFF

D gene: -
V gene: TRBV27
clone size: -
J gene: TRBJ1-5
CDR3 DNA: TGTGCCAGCAGTTTCGCCTCGACAGGCAATCAGCCCCAGCATTTT
CDR3 protein: CASSFASTGNQPQHF

D gene: -
V gene: TRBV5-4
clone size: -
J gene: TRBJ2-7
CDR3 DNA: TGTGCCAGCAGCTTGGTGGGTATCCACGAGCAGTACTTC
CDR3 protein: CASSLVGIHEQYF

D gene: -
V gene: TRBV4-3
clone size: -
J gene: TRBJ2-2
CDR3 DNA: TGCGCCAGCAGCCAAGAGCCGCCCAGGGAGCGCACCGGGGAGCTGTTTTTT
CDR3 protein: CASSQEPPRERTGELFF

D gene: TRBD2
V gene: TRBV23-1
clone size: few
J gene: TRBJ2-3
CDR3 DNA: TGCGCCAGCAGTCAATCGACTAGCGGCACAGATACGCAGTATTTT
CDR3 protein: CASSQSTSGTDTQYF

D gene: -
V gene: TRBV2
clone size: once
J gene: TRBJ1-6
CDR3 DNA: TGTGCCAGCAGTGACGGCCGTTATAATTCACCCCTCCACTTT
CDR3 protein: CASSDGRYNSPLHF

D gene: -
V gene: TRBV6-1
clone size: -
J gene: TRBJ1-1
CDR3 DNA: TGTGCCAGCAGTGAAGGGTCAGTAAACACTGAAGCTTTCTTT
CDR3 protein: CASSEGSVNTEAFF

D gene: -
V gene: TRBV6-5
clone size: -
J gene: TRBJ2-5
CDR3 DNA: TGTGCCAGCAGTGCCCTGGAGACCCAGTACTTC
CDR3 protein: CASSALETQYF

D gene: TRBD1
V gene: TRBV10-3
clone size: -
J gene: TRBJ2-3
CDR3 DNA: TGTGCCACTACGGACAGGGGGCTACTCACAGATACGCAGTATTTT
CDR3 protein: CATTDRGLLTDTQYF

D gene: TRBD1
V gene: TRBV30
clone size: -
J gene: TRBJ2-2
CDR3 DNA: TGTGCCTGGAGACCCGACAGGGGTCTGGCCGGGGAGCTGTTTTTT
CDR3 protein: CAWRPDRGLAGELFF

D gene: TRBD2
V gene: TRBV7-9
clone size: once
J gene: TRBJ2-7
CDR3 DNA: TGTGCCAGCAGCTCACCGACTAGCGGGGTCTCCTACGAGCAGTACTTC
CDR3 protein: CASSSPTSGVSYEQYF

D gene: TRBD2
V gene: TRBV4-3
clone size: -
J gene: TRBJ2-5
CDR3 DNA: TGCGCCAGCAGCCAAGAGGGGGGGGGAACAAGAGAGACCCAGTACTTC
CDR3 protein: CASSQEGGGTRETQYF

D gene: -
V gene: TRBV4-1
clone size: -
J gene: TRBJ1-6
CDR3 DNA: TGCGCCAGCAGCCAAGACAGGGATAATTCACCCCTCCACTTT
CDR3 protein: CASSQDRDNSPLHF

D gene: -
V gene: TRBV28
clone size: -
J gene: TRBJ2-2
CDR3 DNA: TGTGCCAGCAGAGCTCTGTGGGAGGGGGAGCTGTTTTTT
CDR3 protein: CASRALWEGELFF

D gene: TRBD1
V gene: TRBV19
clone size: -
J gene: TRBJ1-2
CDR3 DNA: TGTGCCAGTATCGGACCGGGACAGGGGCCTAACTATGGCTACACCTTC
CDR3 protein: CASIGPGQGPNYGYTF

D gene: -
V gene: TRBV9
clone size: -
J gene: TRBJ1-1
CDR3 DNA: TGTGCCAGCAGCGCCCTCGATGGAACTGAAGCTTTCTTT
CDR3 protein: CASSALDGTEAFF

D gene: -
V gene: TRBV29-1
clone size: -
J gene: TRBJ2-3
CDR3 DNA: TGCAGCGTTGCCGCCTTCCAGGGGAACACAGATACGCAGTATTTT
CDR3 protein: CSVAAFQGNTDTQYF

D gene: -
V gene: TRBV11-2
clone size: -
J gene: TRBJ2-5
CDR3 DNA: TGTGCCAGCAGCTTATCCAGCCTCCTAGGTGAGACCCAGTACTTC
CDR3 protein: CASSLSSLLGETQYF

D gene: -
V gene: TRBV4-2
clone size: -
J gene: TRBJ1-2
CDR3 DNA: TGTGCCAGCAGTCCCAGACAGAGTCCTAACTATGGCTACACCTTC
CDR3 protein: CASSPRQSPNYGYTF

D gene: -
V gene: TRBV2
clone size: -
J gene: TRBJ2-7
CDR3 DNA: TGTGCCAGCAGTGGGACGACGGGCTACGAGCAGTACTTC
CDR3 protein: CASSGTTGYEQYF

D gene: TRBD1
V gene: TRBV4-2
clone size: once
J gene: TRBJ1-1
CDR3 DNA: TGTGCCAGCGGTCCGGGACAGTTGAACACTGAAGCTTTCTTT
CDR3 protein: CASGPGQLNTEAFF

D gene: -
V gene: TRBV6-5
clone size: -
J gene: TRBJ1-1
CDR3 DNA: TGTGCCAGCAGTTCCGGACAGTTTTACACTGAAGCTTTCTTT
CDR3 protein: CASSSGQFYTEAFF

D gene: -
V gene: TRBV5-1
clone size: -
J gene: TRBJ2-5
CDR3 DNA: TGCGCCAGCAGCCGAGGTGAAGAGACCCAGTACTTC
CDR3 protein: CASSRGEETQYF

D gene: -
V gene: TRBV23-1
clone size: -
J gene: TRBJ2-7
CDR3 DNA: TGCGCCGTACACTGGCGGGGGCCGGGGGAGCAGTACTTC
CDR3 protein: CAVHWRGPGEQYF

D gene: -
V gene: TRBV7-2
clone size: -
J gene: TRBJ2-7
CDR3 DNA: TGTGCCAGCAGCTTAAATTATGCTAGTATCACCGAGCAGTACTTC
CDR3 protein: CASSLNYASITEQYF

D gene: -
V gene: TRBV4-3
clone size: -
J gene: TRBJ2-6
CDR3 DNA: TGCGCCAGCAGCCAAATATCTGGGGCCAACGTCCTGACTTTC
CDR3 protein: CASSQISGANVLTF

D gene: TRBD2
V gene: TRBV10-3
clone size: -
J gene: TRBJ2-1
CDR3 DNA: TGTGCCATTGGGACTAGCGGATACAATGAGCAGTTCTTC
CDR3 protein: CAIGTSGYNEQFF

D gene: TRBD1
V gene: TRBV6-5
clone size: -
J gene: TRBJ1-2
CDR3 DNA: TGTGCCAGCAGTTGGGGGACAGGGGCTAACTATGGCTACACCTTC
CDR3 protein: CASSWGTGANYGYTF

D gene: -
V gene: TRBV7-2
clone size: -
J gene: TRBJ2-5
CDR3 DNA: TGTGCCAGCAGCTTAGCCGGAACAGTGGAGACCCAGTACTTC
CDR3 protein: CASSLAGTVETQYF

D gene: -
V gene: TRBV6-5
clone size: -
J gene: TRBJ1-2
CDR3 DNA: TGTGCCAGCAGGAAATCGGGGGGTCACTATGGCTACACCTTC
CDR3 protein: CASRKSGGHYGYTF

D gene: TRBD1
V gene: TRBV6-5
clone size: -
J gene: TRBJ1-2
CDR3 DNA: TGTGCCAGCAGTTACTCGAGCGACAGGGGACGGGGCTACACCTTC
CDR3 protein: CASSYSSDRGRGYTF

D gene: -
V gene: TRBV18
clone size: -
J gene: TRBJ2-3
CDR3 DNA: TGTGCCAGCTCACCCGGTCAGTTCACAGATACGCAGTATTTT
CDR3 protein: CASSPGQFTDTQYF

D gene: TRBD1
V gene: TRBV7-2
clone size: -
J gene: TRBJ1-4
CDR3 DNA: TGTGCCAGCAGCTTAGCATCGGGCAGGGGGCATGAAAAACTGTTTTTT
CDR3 protein: CASSLASGRGHEKLFF

D gene: -
V gene: TRBV21-1
clone size: -
J gene: TRBJ2-4
CDR3 DNA: TGTGCCAGCAGCAAAGACTGTGAGATTGGGAGGGGCAAAAACATTCAGTACTTC
CDR3 protein: CASSKDCEIGRGKNIQYF

D gene: -
V gene: TRBV6-1
clone size: -
J gene: TRBJ1-6
CDR3 DNA: TGTGCCAGCCGGAAGAATGCGAAGAATTCACCCCTCCACTTT
CDR3 protein: CASRKNAKNSPLHF

D gene: -
V gene: TRBV19
clone size: -
J gene: TRBJ1-2
CDR3 DNA: TGTGCCAGTAGTACCCTACCACCCAGGGTCTATGGCTACACCTTC
CDR3 protein: CASSTLPPRVYGYTF

D gene: -
V gene: TRBV6-5
clone size: -
J gene: TRBJ1-2
CDR3 DNA: TGTGCCAGCAGTTCCCGACGGAAGGGCTATGGCTACACCTTC
CDR3 protein: CASSSRRKGYGYTF

D gene: -
V gene: TRBV6-5
clone size: -
J gene: TRBJ1-1
CDR3 DNA: TGTGCCAGCAGTTTTAGACAGATGAACACTGAAGCTTTCTTT
CDR3 protein: CASSFRQMNTEAFF

D gene: -
V gene: TRBV9
clone size: once
J gene: TRBJ2-7
CDR3 DNA: TGTGCCAGCAGCCCCCAGACACAGGGTTACGAGCAGTACTTC
CDR3 protein: CASSPQTQGYEQYF

D gene: TRBD2
V gene: TRBV18
clone size: once
J gene: TRBJ2-1
CDR3 DNA: TGTGCCAGCTCACCGGGGCGGGAGGACTACAATGAGCAGTTCTTC
CDR3 protein: CASSPGREDYNEQFF

D gene: TRBD2
V gene: TRBV19
clone size: -
J gene: TRBJ2-3
CDR3 DNA: TGTGCCAGTAGTGCCAGCGGGGGGTTCACAGATACGCAGTATTTT
CDR3 protein: CASSASGGFTDTQYF

D gene: -
V gene: TRBV2
clone size: -
J gene: TRBJ1-3
CDR3 DNA: TGTGCCAGCAGGTTTGGACTGTTACTCTCTGGAAACACCATATATTTT
CDR3 protein: CASRFGLLLSGNTIYF